This section outlines one TCR beta chain sequence together with its context. Its matching antigen is unknown. The sample is drawn from a study of spatial heterogeneity in lung cancer. Background on the study: There were consistently more beta-chain sequences detected than alpha-chain sequences. Averaged across combinations, each unique TCR and UMI pairing appeared more than ten times in raw reads, which were uncorrected. Study observations and caveats: Blood carried ubiquitous expanded tumor TCRs more at resection than follow-up.

Noted time point: sample taken at primary tumor resection. Extraction of whole RNA from tumor, nontumor lung or frozen PBMC preceded unsorted sequencing. Germline V lookup: CDR1 DFQATT, CDR2 SNEGSKA (reference sequence). This CDR3 spans 15 amino acids. The ends were cut back, 0 bases at V and 4 bases at J, with 12 bases in the middle. Every TCR cDNA molecule bore its own unique molecular identifier. TCRdb processed the 5' RACE reads anew with MiXCR; each CDR3 protein has one entry. The sample shows some 100,000 distinct CDR3 sequences, less than 15% of them seen only once. The chain couples TRBV20-1 to TRBJ2-2; TRBD1 might be the D (6 bases). The TCR sequence derives from a male donor with early-stage non-small cell lung cancer. The specimen was PBMCs, collected at surgery. DNA for the CDR3: TGCAGTGCTAGAGAGGGGGCGTCGGCCACCGGGGAGCTGTTTTTT. This encodes CSAREGASATGELFF.